This is a list of T cell receptor beta chains from one sample in a study of cytomegalovirus exposure and HLA in healthy donors. Sequenced by immunoSEQ multiplex PCR; TCRdb stores in-frame clones only, minus some. There are about 110,000 clones in the sample; about nine tenths occur only once, and about 2% lies in the top ten. The sequenced material came from PBMCs. The receptors were sampled from a woman between 18 and 29 years old in good health and CMV-seronegative. The CDR3 runs from the conserved cysteine through the conserved F or W. Each record gives: clone size, D gene, J gene, V gene, CDR3 DNA, CDR3 protein. The D gene is left open where the match is weak. Size is omitted from some rows. Given values are once, few, many or a class for expanded clones.

size: .
D: TRBD1
J: TRBJ1-2
V: TRBV7-3
DNA: TGTGCCAGCAGCTCCGGGACAGGATGGTATGGCTACACCTTC
CDR3: CASSSGTGWYGYTF

size: .
D: .
J: TRBJ2-6
V: TRBV15
DNA: TGTGCCACCAGCGGAACAGACGGCTCTGGGGCCAACGTCCTGACTTTC
CDR3: CATSGTDGSGANVLTF

size: .
D: .
J: TRBJ2-6
V: TRBV10-2
DNA: TGCGCCAGCAGGACCCTCAGGGATGACCTCTCTGGGGCCAACGTCCTGACTTTC
CDR3: CASRTLRDDLSGANVLTF

size: .
D: .
J: TRBJ2-3
V: TRBV9
DNA: TGTGCCAGCAGCGGAGGGCTTGGGACTCCGGGTGTGCAGTATTTT
CDR3: CASSGGLGTPGVQYF

size: .
D: .
J: TRBJ2-7
V: TRBV28
DNA: TGTGCCAGCAGTTATCCTCGGGGGATTTCCTACGAGCAGTACTTC
CDR3: CASSYPRGISYEQYF

size: .
D: TRBD2
J: TRBJ2-1
V: TRBV19
DNA: TGTGCCAGTATGGGGGGGACTAGACAAATCAAGTTCTTC
CDR3: CASMGGTRQIKFF

size: .
D: .
J: TRBJ1-3
V: TRBV6-6
DNA: TGTGCCAGCAGTTACCCAGGGGCCTCTGGAAACACCATATATTTT
CDR3: CASSYPGASGNTIYF

size: .
D: TRBD1
J: TRBJ1-1
V: TRBV15
DNA: TGTGCCACCAGGAGTGGAACAGGGGGGGGCACTGAAGCTTTCTTT
CDR3: CATRSGTGGGTEAFF

size: .
D: .
J: TRBJ2-7
V: TRBV5-6
DNA: TGTGCCAGCACCCCCTTAGGCGCAGGGTCGCAAGAGCAGTACTTC
CDR3: CASTPLGAGSQEQYF

size: .
D: .
J: TRBJ2-5
V: TRBV29-1
DNA: TGCAGCGCCTCGACAGGCCAAGAGACCCAGTACTTC
CDR3: CSASTGQETQYF

size: .
D: TRBD1
J: TRBJ2-7
V: TRBV11-2
DNA: TGTGCCAGCAGCAGGACAGGGAGCTCCTACGAGCAGTACTTC
CDR3: CASSRTGSSYEQYF

size: .
D: .
J: TRBJ1-2
V: TRBV6-5
DNA: TGTGCCAGCAGTTACTCGGGGGCGGGCGGAGGCTACACCTTC
CDR3: CASSYSGAGGGYTF

size: once
D: .
J: TRBJ2-1
V: TRBV5-5
DNA: TGTGCCAGCAGCTTGAAAGACCTCTCCAGGGGGCAGTTCTTC
CDR3: CASSLKDLSRGQFF

size: .
D: .
J: TRBJ2-5
V: TRBV29-1
DNA: TGCAGCGCCTCCCCCATGGCAGAGACCCAGTACTTC
CDR3: CSASPMAETQYF

size: .
D: TRBD2
J: TRBJ2-2
V: TRBV5-1
DNA: TGCGCCAGCAGCAATCTAGCGGAGGTCACCGGGGAGCTGTTTTTT
CDR3: CASSNLAEVTGELFF

size: .
D: .
J: TRBJ2-3
V: TRBV28
DNA: TGTGCCAGCAGTTCTGTGGCCCTCACAGATACGCAGTATTTT
CDR3: CASSSVALTDTQYF

size: .
D: .
J: TRBJ2-1
V: TRBV29-1
DNA: TGCAGCGTTCGCGACAATGAGCAGTTCTTC
CDR3: CSVRDNEQFF

size: .
D: TRBD2
J: TRBJ2-7
V: TRBV27
DNA: TGTGCCACCAAGCGGGGAATAAACGAGCAGTACTTC
CDR3: CATKRGINEQYF

size: .
D: .
J: TRBJ2-3
V: TRBV7-9
DNA: TGTGCCAGCAGCTTCCCCCTGAGCGTAGATACGCAGTATTTT
CDR3: CASSFPLSVDTQYF

size: once
D: .
J: TRBJ2-3
V: TRBV28
DNA: TGTGCCAGCAGTTTAACGCGGCAGCGCCATACGCAGTATTTT
CDR3: CASSLTRQRHTQYF

size: .
D: TRBD1
J: TRBJ2-7
V: TRBV7-9
DNA: TGTGCCAGCAGCCTCGTGATGGGACAGGGTTACGAGCAGTACTTC
CDR3: CASSLVMGQGYEQYF

size: .
D: .
J: TRBJ2-7
V: TRBV4-1
DNA: TGCGCCAGCAGCCCCGGACTTCCCACCTACGAGCAGTACTTC
CDR3: CASSPGLPTYEQYF

size: .
D: .
J: TRBJ2-7
V: TRBV19
DNA: TGTGCCAGTAGTATTATCGGGGAACACGAGCAGTACTTC
CDR3: CASSIIGEHEQYF

size: .
D: TRBD1
J: TRBJ1-1
V: TRBV19
DNA: TGTGCCAGTAGGTGGGACAGGGGGCGGATGGAAGCTTTCTTT
CDR3: CASRWDRGRMEAFF

size: .
D: TRBD2
J: TRBJ2-2
V: TRBV7-2
DNA: TGTGCCAGCAGCTTAACACGGGGGGCCGGGGAGCTGTTTTTT
CDR3: CASSLTRGAGELFF

size: .
D: .
J: TRBJ2-2
V: TRBV4-3
DNA: TGCGCCAGCAGCCAAGAACTAGCTAGTACTATCACCGGGGAGCTGTTTTTT
CDR3: CASSQELASTITGELFF

size: .
D: TRBD1
J: TRBJ1-6
V: TRBV28
DNA: TGTGCCAGCAGGGGGAACAGGGGATATTCACCCCTCCACTTT
CDR3: CASRGNRGYSPLHF